These 29 T cell receptor beta chains were sequenced from one sample in a study of post-analysis software for immune sequencing data. General study findings and limits: With TRBV5-6, TRBV5-1 and TRBV20-1 included, about five TRBV segments were more frequent in patients than in controls.

cDNA libraries for TCR beta contained unique molecular identifiers. Via MiXCR, TCRdb re-called the PCR reads, giving one row per CDR3 protein. Of 820,000 or so distinct CDR3 sequences detected, under 70% appear once; the ten largest clones hold approximately 4.2%. No cognate antigen is known for these TCRs. The sequenced material came from blood. Receptors were obtained from a girl between 5 and 17 years old with multiple sclerosis.

This clonotype was observed a few times. V and J are TRBV6-4 and TRBJ2-1; D might be TRBD2 (5 bases). CDR1 and CDR2 (germline): MRHNA, SNTAGT. This CDR3 has 17 amino acids. Trimming took off 6 bases at V and 0 bases at J, with 18 bases between the two ends. This chain's CDR3 is CASRPRPGLSSYNEQFF. The CDR3, as DNA: TGTGCCAGCAGGCCCCGTCCGGGGTTAAGCTCCTACAATGAGCAGTTCTTC.

V usage is TRBV9 and J usage is TRBJ2-1, with 7 bases that match TRBD2. The CDR3 runs to 15 residues. The ends lost 4 bases at V and 0 bases at J; junction bases unmatched: 4. Germline CDR1 reads SGDLS; CDR2 reads YYNGEE. The CDR3 bases are TGTGCCAGCAGCACCAGCGGGATCTCCTACAATGAGCAGTTCTTC. This codes for CASSTSGISYNEQFF.

V is TRBV20-1 and J is TRBJ2-7; D uncertain. The CDR3 consists of 14 residues. Germline V CDR1 and CDR2: DFQATT, SNEGSKA (reference sequence). Trimming removed 3 bases at V and 7 bases at J, with 19 bases between. For the CDR3, the DNA is TGCAGTGCTAGGGCGGCGCATGAGCGTTCGGAGCAGTACTTC. Translating gives CSARAAHERSEQYF.

The V call is TRBV9, the J call TRBJ2-4; 10 positions agree with TRBD2. CDR1 and CDR2 from the germline V gene are SGDLS and YYNGEE. The CDR3 length is 18 residues. V lost 0 bases, J lost 7 bases, and 13 bases stayed unmatched. The CDR3 DNA follows: TGTGCCAGCAGCGTAGGGGAACGGACTAGCGGAGGAAACAACATTCAGTACTTC. Its protein is CASSVGERTSGGNNIQYF.

This clonotype has more than one count but fewer than ten. The chain recombines TRBV29-1 with TRBJ2-1; D is uncertain. V was shortened by 6 bases and J by 1 base, with 19 bases between the two germline ends. This CDR3 has 16 residues. The germline V gene encodes CDR1 SQVTM and CDR2 ANQGSEA. CDR3 region: CSVIGPPGGSYNEQFF. CDR3 nucleotides: TGCAGCGTCATCGGCCCACCAGGCGGATCCTACAATGAGCAGTTCTTC.

This chain connects TRBV6-1 to TRBJ2-1; perhaps TRBD2 as D (5 bases). Trimming removed 3 bases at V and 5 bases at J, with 11 bases between. From germline, CDR1 is MNHNS and CDR2 SASEGT. This CDR3 comprises 14 residues. CDR3 nucleotides: TGTGCCAGCAGTGAGGGTAGCGCCCACAATGAGCAGTTCTTC. Translated, it gives CASSEGSAHNEQFF.

About this clonotype: At one end, the junction sequence differs from germline, possibly due to a read error. This chain uses TRBV27 with TRBJ2-5; D is ambiguous. This CDR3 has 15 amino acids. The germline V gene encodes CDR1 MNHEY and CDR2 SMNVEV (reference sequence). The CDR3 sequence: CATSKVGMYQETQYF. In DNA, the CDR3 is TGTGCCACCAGTAAGGTGGGGATGTACCAAGAGACCCAGTACTTC.

A note on this clonotype: A much more abundant neighbour one base away suggests this may be a read error. This chain joins TRBV12-3 or TRBV12-4 and TRBJ2-1; D gene uncertain. The CDR3 spans 13 residues. The CDR3 DNA follows: TGTGCCGGCAGTCTCGGACCTTGGGATGAGCAGTTCTTC. This encodes CAGSLGPWDEQFF.

This rearrangement joins TRBV11-2 to TRBJ2-5, with D possibly matching TRBD1 (5 bases). The closer fit of TRBJ2-7 to the DNA end suggests the J call may be wrong. CDR1 is SGHAT, CDR2 FQNNGV, per germline. This CDR3 has 15 amino acids. The CDR3 spells CASSSMDTPIYEQYF. The CDR3 DNA follows: TGTGCCAGCAGCTCAATGGACACCCCAATCTACGAGCAGTACTTC.

The chain combines TRBV7-3 with TRBJ2-3; the D gene is possibly TRBD2 (6 bases). The germline V and J ends were trimmed by 4 bases and 2 bases, with 10 bases remaining between them. This CDR3 spans 14 amino acids. The germline CDR1 and CDR2 sequences are SGHTA and FQGTGA. The CDR3: CASSSTSNTDTQYF. The CDR3 DNA reads as TGTGCCAGCAGCTCTACTAGCAACACAGATACGCAGTATTTT.

This clonotype has only a few counts. The V and J genes are TRBV24-1 and TRBJ2-5; 10 bases align to TRBD1. Germline loops: CDR1 KGHDR, CDR2 SFDVKD. This CDR3 is 16 amino acids long. V lost 2 bases, J lost 5 bases, and 7 bases stayed unmatched. The CDR3 loop reads CATSDSTGGRGETQYF. The CDR3 DNA reads TGTGCCACCAGTGATTCGACAGGGGGCCGGGGGGAGACCCAGTACTTC.

The chain employs TRBV29-1 and TRBJ1-2, with 7 bases matching TRBD1. V was clipped by 4 bases and J by 4 bases; unmatched bases: 3. CDR1 is SQVTM and CDR2 is ANQGSEA in the germline V gene. This CDR3 contains 12 residues. The CDR3 sequence: CSVGRGFYGYTF. CDR3 in DNA: TGCAGCGTTGGCAGGGGGTTCTATGGCTACACCTTC.

The rearrangement links TRBV5-1 to TRBJ2-5, with TRBD1 identical over 7 bases. The CDR3 runs 15 residues. Germline trimming cut 0 bases from V and 7 bases from J; bases unmatched to any gene: 9. Germline lookup yields CDR1 SGHRS and CDR2 YFSETQ. The CDR3 spells CASSLDRGKEWTQYF. The CDR3 region has the DNA TGCGCCAGCAGCTTGGACAGGGGCAAAGAGTGGACCCAGTACTTC.

This chain links TRBV20-1 with TRBJ2-6; the match to TRBD1 covers 9 bases. The CDR3 runs 17 residues. Germline values: CDR1 DFQATT, CDR2 SNEGSKA (reference sequence). V was clipped by 5 bases and J by 0 bases; unmatched bases: 8. The CDR3 loop reads CSAHSGTGFSGANVLTF. CDR3 bases: TGCAGTGCTCACTCCGGGACAGGGTTCTCTGGGGCCAACGTCCTGACTTTC.

J is TRBJ2-1 and V is TRBV9, with D uncertain. The J call may be wrong; the DNA end is better matched by TRBJ2-7. Per germline, CDR1 SGDLS and CDR2 YYNGEE. The CDR3 has 15 residues. DNA for the CDR3: TGTGCCAGCAGCTTATCGCCCAGCTCCTACAATGAGCAGTACTTC. Protein product: CASSLSPSSYNEQYF.

This rearrangement joins TRBV20-1 to TRBJ2-3, with 14 positions matching TRBD2. The CDR3 contains 17 residues. Losses at the gene ends were 1 base for V and 6 bases for J; bases not matched to a gene: 9. Per germline, CDR1 DFQATT and CDR2 SNEGSKA (reference sequence). CDR3 residues: CSARVRGTSGGGDTQYF. The CDR3 DNA reads TGCAGTGCTAGAGTCCGAGGGACTAGCGGGGGCGGGGATACGCAGTATTTT.

The V and J genes are TRBV20-1 and TRBJ2-3, with 9 bases identical to TRBD2. The CDR3 length is 15 residues. Looked up from germline, CDR1 is DFQATT and CDR2 is SNEGSKA (reference sequence). The V gene end was trimmed by 0 bases and the J gene end by 2 bases; junction bases not matched to a gene: 3. CDR3 sequence reads: CSARDPSGTTDTQYF. DNA of the CDR3: TGCAGTGCTAGAGACCCTAGCGGGACCACAGATACGCAGTATTTT.

The table lists this clonotype with a few counts. The chain joins TRBV5-1 to TRBJ2-5; 10 bases match TRBD1. Germline-derived CDR1 and CDR2 are SGHRS and YFSETQ. V lost 4 bases, J lost 4 bases, and 7 bases stayed unmatched. The CDR3 is 15 amino acids. The CDR3 DNA sequence: TGCGCCAGCAGCCCCCGGGACAGGGGTTTAGAGACCCAGTACTTC. It yields the protein CASSPRDRGLETQYF.

The gene calls are TRBV7-8 and TRBJ1-4, with TRBD1 as a possible D gene (5 bases). The V end was cut by 1 base, the J end by 0 bases, with 9 bases between. The germline CDR1 and CDR2 sequences are SGHVS and FQNEAQ. The CDR3 contains 16 residues. This chain's CDR3 is CASSLVDNPTNEKLFF. The CDR3 DNA reads TGTGCCAGCAGCTTAGTGGACAACCCAACTAATGAAAAACTGTTTTTT.

This chain connects TRBV6-2 or TRBV6-3 to TRBJ1-2; D is uncertain. The CDR3 has 19 residues. V dropped 2 bases and J dropped 0 bases, with 22 bases sitting between them. The V gene's germline CDR1 is MNHEY and CDR2 SVGEGT. The CDR3 protein is CASSYRLGPQLHSNYGYTF. The CDR3 coding sequence is TGTGCCAGCAGTTACAGACTCGGTCCGCAGCTACACTCTAACTATGGCTACACCTTC.

A few counts support this clonotype. The CDR3 spells CASSLSWTSGSYEQYF. CDR3 bases: TGTGCCAGCAGTTTATCCTGGACTAGCGGGAGCTACGAGCAGTACTTC. The chain is built from TRBV28 and TRBJ2-7; TRBD2 agrees at 13 bases. The length of the CDR3 is 16 residues. The trim removed 1 base at V and 3 bases at J, leaving 3 bases unmatched. The germline gives CDR1 MDHEN, CDR2 SYDVKM. Using reference TRBV28 and TRBJ2-7 for the parts outside the CDR3, the full variable domain is DVKVTQSSRYLVKRTGEKVFLECVQDMDHENMFWYRQDPGLGLRLIYFSYDVKMKEKGDIPEGYSVSREKKERFSLILESASTNQTSMYLCASSLSWTSGSYEQYFGPGTRLTVT.

The CDR3 protein is CASSSRAGNGYEQYF. The DNA for the CDR3 is TGTGCCAGCAGCTCGAGAGCAGGGAACGGCTACGAGCAGTACTTC. This chain links TRBV7-2 with TRBJ2-7, with D possibly being TRBD1 (5 bases). Trimming pared 4 bases from V and 3 bases from J, leaving 16 bases between. This CDR3 region has 15 residues. The germline gives CDR1 SGHTA, CDR2 FQGNSA.

This rearrangement joins TRBV5-1 to TRBJ2-3; D is possibly TRBD2 (5 bases). Germline V gene sequence: CDR1 SGHRS, CDR2 YFSETQ. This CDR3 region has 16 residues. Trimming removed 2 bases from V and 0 bases from J, with 13 bases in between. The CDR3 bases are TGCGCCAGCAGCTTACCCAGCGGAACTAGCACAGATACGCAGTATTTT. Translation: CASSLPSGTSTDTQYF.

The chain links TRBV2 to TRBJ2-7; 8 positions agree with TRBD2. In germline, CDR1 is SNHLY, CDR2 FYNNEI. V lost 10 bases to trimming and J lost 3 bases; unmatched junction nucleotides: 5. The CDR3 length is 12 residues. CDR3 in DNA: TGTGCCACCTCGGGAGGGTTCTACGAGCAGTACTTC. This translates into CATSGGFYEQYF.

The table lists this clonotype with a few counts. The chain uses TRBV10-3 and TRBJ2-5; perhaps TRBD2 as D (5 bases). Germline values: CDR1 ENHRY, CDR2 SYGVKD. With 2 bases removed from V and 0 bases from J, the gap between germline ends came to 10 bases. The length of the CDR3 is 15 residues. The DNA of the CDR3 is TGTGCCATCAGTGAGCCGGGGAAGTACCAAGAGACCCAGTACTTC. It is translated as CAISEPGKYQETQYF.

The V gene is TRBV29-1, the J gene TRBJ2-6, with 7 bases that match TRBD1. CDR1 and CDR2 from the germline V gene are SQVTM and ANQGSEA. With V trimmed by 5 bases and J by 1 base, 8 bases remained unmatched. The CDR3 runs 16 residues. CDR3 DNA sequence: TGCAGCGTTAGCCAGGGGGTTAGGTCTGGGGCCAACGTCCTGACTTTC. Translated, it gives CSVSQGVRSGANVLTF.

This clonotype was seen a handful of times. The chain uses TRBV5-5 and TRBJ2-7; D gene uncertain. There are 13 residues in the CDR3. V was cut by 5 bases and J by 2 bases, with 11 bases left in between. CDR1 is SGHKS, CDR2 YYEKEE, per germline (reference sequence). The CDR3 region is CASRVEGPYEQYF. The CDR3 nucleotides are TGTGCCAGCAGAGTGGAAGGGCCCTACGAGCAGTACTTC.

The chain employs TRBV29-1 and TRBJ2-1; D unclear. The CDR3 runs to 12 residues. The V gene's germline CDR1 is SQVTM and CDR2 ANQGSEA. Trimming pared 1 base from V and 10 bases from J, leaving 11 bases between. The CDR3: CSVEGGRVEQFF. In nucleotides, the CDR3 is TGCAGCGTTGAAGGAGGACGGGTGGAGCAGTTCTTC.

This rearrangement joins TRBV7-9 to TRBJ1-4, with D maybe TRBD1 (5 bases). The CDR3 runs 20 residues. V lost 1 base and J 0 bases, leaving 21 bases between the germline ends. The germline V gene has CDR1 SEHNR and CDR2 FQNEAQ (reference sequence). The chain's CDR3 is CASSLGVRDFTPATNEKLFF. CDR3 in DNA: TGTGCCAGCAGCTTAGGTGTGCGGGACTTTACACCTGCAACTAATGAAAAACTGTTTTTT.